This T cell receptor (beta chain) was sequenced for a study of Graves' ophthalmopathy and Graves' hyperthyroidism. Study-wide context: Samples of peripheral blood were obtained at initial diagnosis, prior to treatment of any kind.

This clonotype was found once. Its antigen is currently unknown. CDR3 length equals 12 residues. Germline loops: CDR1 SEHNR, CDR2 FQNEAQ (reference sequence). CDR3 regions of TCR beta were amplified from RNA transcripts. The first-round RT-PCR employed HTBI primers together with the Qiagen OneStep RT-PCR kit. A multiplex PCR was then performed as the second round. TCRdb recomputed calls from the multiplex PCR reads with MiXCR, one row per CDR3 protein. Seen here are 170,000 or so distinct CDR3 sequences, approximately 40% observed once, and the top ten hold under 6.5%. Ophthalmopathy was moderately-to-severely active, CAS at least 3, NOSPECS at least 4, lasting under 3 months. General study points: Most thyroid clonotypes expanded beyond 0.001 frequency were also found in blood.

This chain joins TRBV7-9 and TRBJ2-5, with D hard to call. The better agreement between TRBJ2-7 and the DNA end casts doubt on the J call. The sequence came from a woman aged 40 to 55 with Graves' ophthalmopathy. Sequencing used peripheral blood. CDR3 loop: CASSLGSTEQYF. CDR3 bases: TGTGCCAGCAGCTTGGGGTCCACCGAGCAGTACTTC.